The rows below give T cell receptor beta chains drawn from one sample of a study of T cell responses to AZD1222 COVID-19 vaccine. Sequencing was performed with immunoSEQ multiplex PCR; in TCRdb, only in-frame clones are kept and a portion is missing. The sample lists more than 150,000 clones; 94% were seen once. The sample here was peripheral blood, taken 28 days after the second AZD1222 dose. The receptor source for this set is an adult who received the AZD1222 COVID-19 vaccine. CDR3s include the opening cysteine and the closing phenylalanine or tryptophan. The D gene is left open where the match is weak. Not all rows give a size; the values are once, few, many and, for expanded clones, a class.

>-|TRBV5-6|-|TRBJ1-5
TGTGCCAGCAGCTTGAACGGGGGCCTGGGCAATCAGCCCCAGCATTTT
CASSLNGGLGNQPQHF
>-|TRBV7-8|-|TRBJ2-7
TGTGCCAGCAGCTTGTGGGGCAGGGGAATCGACGAGCAGTACTTC
CASSLWGRGIDEQYF
>TRBD1|TRBV11-2|-|TRBJ1-4
TGTGCCAGCAGCTACCAAACAGGGGGCTTCGATAATGAAAAACTGTTTTTT
CASSYQTGGFDNEKLFF
>-|TRBV28|-|TRBJ2-7
TGTGCCAGCAGTTTATGGCAGTACGAGCAGTACTTC
CASSLWQYEQYF
>TRBD2|TRBV19|-|TRBJ2-1
TGTGCCAGTTCAGGGACTAGGGGGAATGAGCAGTTCTTC
CASSGTRGNEQFF
>-|TRBV9|-|TRBJ2-3
TGTGCCAGCAGCACCCGACTGTTCGCAGATACGCAGTATTTT
CASSTRLFADTQYF
>-|TRBV4-3|-|TRBJ1-4
TGCGCCAGCAGCCAAGGCTCATCAATGGATGAAAAACTGTTTTTT
CASSQGSSMDEKLFF
>-|TRBV6-2/TRBV6-3|-|TRBJ1-1
TGTGCCAGCAGTCCAAATCCCTGGACAGACAACACTGAAGCTTTCTTT
CASSPNPWTDNTEAFF
>TRBD1|TRBV10-3|-|TRBJ2-1
TGTGCCATCAGTGGGGAACAGGGGGCACGGAATGAGCAGTTCTTC
CAISGEQGARNEQFF
>-|TRBV14|-|TRBJ1-2
TGTGCCAGCAGTCGCGAACCGGGACTGAACTATGGCTACACCTTC
CASSREPGLNYGYTF
>TRBD1|TRBV6-2/TRBV6-3|-|TRBJ1-2
TGTGCCAGCAGCGCACAGGGGGCGACGGATGGCTACACCTTC
CASSAQGATDGYTF
>TRBD1|TRBV28|-|TRBJ1-1
TGTGCCAGCATCCTGGGGGGACAGGGGAACACTGAAGCTTTCTTT
CASILGGQGNTEAFF
>TRBD2|TRBV5-1|-|TRBJ2-3
TGCGCCAGCACCTTGGGGGGGGGCACAGATACGCAGTATTTT
CASTLGGGTDTQYF
>-|TRBV28|-|TRBJ2-1
TGTGCCAGCAGTTCTCCGGGTTACAATGAGCAGTTCTTC
CASSSPGYNEQFF
>-|TRBV11-3|-|TRBJ2-4
TGTGCCAGCACCTCCCCGGGGACCAAAAACATTCAGTACTTC
CASTSPGTKNIQYF
>TRBD1|TRBV7-2|-|TRBJ1-2
TGTGCCAGCAGCTTAGGGGACAGAGCCTATGGCTACACCTTC
CASSLGDRAYGYTF
>-|TRBV6-6|-|TRBJ2-7
TGTGCCAGCAGTCCCGCAGAGGGACCCTCCTACGAGCAGTACTTC
CASSPAEGPSYEQYF
>-|TRBV19|few|TRBJ1-1
TGTGCCAGTAGTATAGTAGCCAGCCTAAGGACTGAAGCTTTCTTT
CASSIVASLRTEAFF
>TRBD1|TRBV27|-|TRBJ1-2
TGTGCCAGCTACGGGACAGATAACTATGGCTACACCTTC
CASYGTDNYGYTF
>-|TRBV4-1|-|TRBJ1-5
TGCGCCAGCAGCCATCTGACGGCGGATAGCAATCAGCCCCAGCATTTT
CASSHLTADSNQPQHF
>TRBD1|TRBV10-3|-|TRBJ1-5
TGTGCCACCGGGACAGGGGTTGGTGTAAGCAATCAGCCCCAGCATTTT
CATGTGVGVSNQPQHF
>TRBD2|TRBV5-1|-|TRBJ2-7
TGCGCCAGCAGCTCAACTAGCGGGAGGGCCTACGAGCAGTACTTC
CASSSTSGRAYEQYF